The present entry profiles one T cell receptor (beta chain) with its context. Germline CDR1 reads SGHTA; CDR2 reads FQGTGA. V lost 5 bases and J lost 4, with 13 bases in between. This CDR3 contains 14 residues. Seattle's cohort entered during active infection and was followed longitudinally. As handled by the study authors: Amplification of reference gene primers provided the estimated nucleated cell counts. The data were produced by immunoSEQ multiplex PCR, yet TCRdb's version contains in-frame clones alone and is incomplete. D and trimming were read from the DNA, whereas the V and J calls and clone size are those reported in that table. The table records about 330,000 clones, 87% of them present only once. This record belongs to a study of blood T cell repertoires in COVID-19. At the level of the study: The samples span acute and convalescent COVID-19 from the United States, Italy and Spain. Sources were T cells, B-cell-depleted T cells, or PBMCs; the material itself was cDNA or gDNA.

This chain uses TRBV7-3 with TRBJ2-3; D perhaps matches TRBD2 (5 bases). The specimen sequenced was peripheral blood. The sequence was collected from a man in his thirties or forties with COVID-19, enrolled during active disease. CDR3 sequence: CASSPRGGADTQYF. The CDR3 DNA follows: TGTGCCAGCAGCCCTCGGGGTGGCGCAGATACGCAGTATTTT.